The 27 T cell receptor beta chains given below trace back to one sample, sequenced in a study of T cells in Graves' hyperthyroidism and ophthalmopathy. TCR beta CDR3 regions were amplified from RNA transcripts. When the TCR CDR3 underwent first-round RT-PCR, the HTBI primer set was used. TCRdb passed the multiplex PCR reads through MiXCR, listing each CDR3 protein once. In the table there are nearly 600,000 distinct CDR3 sequences, about 14% of which are singletons. Specimen: blood. These TCRs come from a young woman with Graves' hyperthyroidism that later progressed to Graves' ophthalmopathy.

The chain combines TRBV7-9 with TRBJ1-2; no clear D. The V end lost 5 bases, the J end lost 4 bases, and 17 bases lay between the germline ends. The CDR3 loop spans 15 amino acids. Germline V gene sequence: CDR1 SEHNR, CDR2 FQNEAQ (reference sequence). For the CDR3, the DNA is TGTGCCAGCAGCCCACGAAATTTAGCCCCCTATGGCTACACCTTC. Translating it yields CASSPRNLAPYGYTF.

The rearrangement uses TRBV12-5 and TRBJ2-4, with no clear D. The germline gives CDR1 LGHNT, CDR2 FRNRAP. V lost 6 bases and J lost 9, with 12 bases in between. The CDR3 extends over 12 amino acids. The CDR3 spells CASGTEFGIQYF. CDR3 in DNA: TGTGCTAGTGGAACGGAGTTCGGCATTCAGTACTTC.

This clonotype was recorded many times. The CDR3 loop reads CASRNSVQGINEQFF. CDR3 nucleotides: TGTGCCAGCAGAAACTCTGTTCAGGGGATCAATGAGCAGTTCTTC. This chain joins TRBV12-3 or TRBV12-4 and TRBJ2-1; D might be TRBD1 (6 bases). V was trimmed by 6 bases and J by 6 bases, leaving 18 bases between them. The CDR3 covers 15 residues.

This clonotype has at least ten counts. The genes are TRBV12-3 or TRBV12-4 and TRBJ1-5, with D unresolved. The CDR3 sequence is 12 residues long. Trimming removed 1 base from V and 9 bases from J, with 7 bases in between. CDR3 nucleotides: TGTGCCAGCAGTTTAGACCTCGGGCCCCAGCATTTT. Translating gives CASSLDLGPQHF.

The chain uses TRBV5-1 and TRBJ2-3, with D perhaps assigned TRBD1 or TRBD2 (5 bases each). This CDR3 is built from 14 residues. The germline CDR1 and CDR2 sequences are SGHRS and YFSETQ. V shed 0 bases and J shed 6 bases, with 11 bases lying between them. Here the CDR3 reads CASSLVGGLDTQYF. CDR3 nucleotide sequence: TGCGCCAGCAGCTTGGTTGGGGGTTTGGATACGCAGTATTTT.

This clonotype has a count of ten or more. The chain has TRBV19 and TRBJ2-1, with TRBD2 matching over 8 bases. The junction had 3 bases not matched to a gene; V was cut back by 3 bases and J by 2 bases. This CDR3 contains 15 residues. From germline, CDR1 is LNHDA and CDR2 SQIVND (reference sequence). CDR3 in amino acids: CASSIPGRAYNEQFF. DNA of the CDR3: TGTGCCAGTAGTATCCCCGGGAGGGCCTACAATGAGCAGTTCTTC.

CDR3 DNA: TGCGCCAGCAGCCAAGATCACTCAAGGAAAGCTTTCTTT. Amino acids: CASSQDHSRKAFF. The chain recombines TRBV4-3 with TRBJ1-1; D remains unclear. Trimming removed 0 bases from V and 9 bases from J, with 11 bases in between. Germline CDR1 and CDR2: LGHNA and YSLEER. The CDR3 covers 13 residues.

This chain joins TRBV5-5 and TRBJ2-5, with 7 bases that match TRBD2. The CDR3 consists of 16 residues. Germline V lookup: CDR1 SGHKS, CDR2 YYEKEE (reference sequence). J gave up 2 bases and V 4 bases, and 11 bases lay outside the gene matches. DNA for the CDR3: TGTGCCAGCAGCCACCGGGCTAGCGGAATTCAAGAGACCCAGTACTTC. This encodes CASSHRASGIQETQYF.

This clonotype was detected ten times or more. The chain uses TRBV20-1 and TRBJ1-2; 8 bases agree with TRBD1. The CDR3 sequence is 14 residues long. Trimming removed 3 bases from V and 4 bases from J; junction bases left unmatched: 7. Germline CDR1 is DFQATT and CDR2 is SNEGSKA (reference sequence). The CDR3 sequence: CSAREDRVTYGYTF. CDR3 sequence (DNA): TGCAGTGCTAGGGAGGACAGGGTCACCTATGGCTACACCTTC.

This clonotype appeared many times. The chain joins TRBV6-2 or TRBV6-3 to TRBJ2-7, with D possibly being TRBD2 (6 bases). Trimming removed 4 bases from V and 2 bases from J, with 15 bases in between. CDR3 length equals 15 residues. CDR1 and CDR2 (germline): MNHEY, SVGEGT. Written as DNA, the CDR3 is TGTGCCAGCAGTTCCCGCGGGGACGCAACCTACGAGCAGTACTTC. It is translated as CASSSRGDATYEQYF.

This clonotype came up many times. At one boundary the junction diverges from the germline segment, which might be a read error. This sequence joins TRBV7-7 and TRBJ2-2; 8 nucleotides line up with TRBD2. The germline V gene has CDR1 SSHAT and CDR2 FNYEAQ (reference sequence). This CDR3 region has 16 residues. CDR3 coding DNA: TGTGCTAGCAGCTCTCTCGGGGGGGGGAACACCGGGGAGCTGTTTTTT. It yields the protein CASSSLGGGNTGELFF.

This clonotype was observed a handful of times. This chain uses TRBV29-1 with TRBJ1-1; D is ambiguous. Deletions cut 7 bases from V and 2 bases from J, with 14 bases between. Germline CDR1 SQVTM, CDR2 ANQGSEA. The CDR3 is 13 residues long. CDR3 in amino acids: CSAQTDDNTEAFF. CDR3 nucleotides: TGCAGCGCCCAAACCGACGACAACACTGAAGCTTTCTTT.

This clonotype was recorded at least ten times. The chain links TRBV18 to TRBJ1-1; D remains unclear. Trimming cost V 2 bases and J 2 bases, with 9 bases left between them. Per germline, CDR1 KGHSH and CDR2 LQKENI. The CDR3 consists of 14 residues. In DNA form, the CDR3 reads TGTGCCAGCTCACCATCGTCTAGCAACACTGAAGCTTTCTTT. This translates into CASSPSSSNTEAFF.

J is TRBJ2-5 and V is TRBV20-1; TRBD1 agrees at 11 bases. Per the germline V gene, CDR1 is DFQATT and CDR2 is SNEGSKA (reference sequence). The V gene end was trimmed by 5 bases and the J gene end by 4 bases; junction bases not matched to a gene: 9. The CDR3 sequence is 15 residues long. CDR3 amino acids: CSADPSGTGGETQYF. The CDR3 DNA is TGCAGTGCTGACCCCTCCGGGACAGGGGGAGAGACCCAGTACTTC.

The CDR3 sequence is CASSINGGVGETQYF. The DNA for the CDR3 is TGTGCCAGTAGTATTAATGGTGGCGTCGGAGAGACCCAGTACTTC. V and J are TRBV19 and TRBJ2-5, with D unresolved. The CDR3 spans 15 residues. V was clipped by 3 bases and J by 4 bases, with 15 bases between them. The germline CDR1 and CDR2 sequences are LNHDA and SQIVND (reference sequence).

This chain connects TRBV19 to TRBJ2-2; possible D gene TRBD2, 5 bases. V was trimmed by 7 bases and J by 6 bases, leaving 18 bases between them. Germline CDR1 and CDR2: LNHDA and SQIVND (reference sequence). The CDR3 is 15 residues long. The CDR3 here is CASIAAGGGPGELFF. In nucleotides, the CDR3 is TGTGCCAGTATTGCCGCGGGTGGTGGTCCCGGGGAGCTGTTTTTT.

This clonotype occurred many times. The chain carries TRBV28 and TRBJ1-5; possible D gene TRBD1, 6 bases. Germline V gene lookup returns CDR1 MDHEN and CDR2 SYDVKM. Trimming took 3 bases from V and 1 from J, leaving 13 bases between them. There are 16 residues in the CDR3. CDR3 residues: CASSFPRQASNQPQHF. The CDR3 coding sequence is TGTGCCAGCAGTTTCCCCAGACAGGCAAGCAATCAGCCCCAGCATTTT. Together with reference TRBV28 and TRBJ1-5, the CDR3 gives the full variable domain: DVKVTQSSRYLVKRTGEKVFLECVQDMDHENMFWYRQDPGLGLRLIYFSYDVKMKEKGDIPEGYSVSREKKERFSLILESASTNQTSMYLCASSFPRQASNQPQHFGDGTRLSIL.

This clonotype was observed a handful of times. The chain employs TRBV5-6 and TRBJ2-7; D is perhaps TRBD2 (6 bases). V was pared by 4 bases and J by 1 base, with 12 bases between. Germline V gives CDR1 SGHDT, CDR2 YYEEEE. The CDR3 covers 14 residues. The CDR3 coding sequence is TGTGCCAGCAGCCCGGGGGTAGGTTCCTACGAGCAGTACTTC. Its protein is CASSPGVGSYEQYF.

This clonotype appeared many times. The V call is TRBV15, the J call TRBJ1-4, with D unclear. The CDR3 runs to 16 residues. The ends were cut back, 5 bases at V and 0 bases at J, with 13 bases in the middle. Germline CDR1 LNHNV, CDR2 YYDKDF (reference sequence). In DNA, the CDR3 is TGTGCCACCAGCGTGGATCTTGTCGCAACTAATGAAAAACTGTTTTTT. It encodes CATSVDLVATNEKLFF.

This clonotype was detected many times. For the CDR3, the DNA is TGTGCCATCAGGGGGGCAGGTCGAGGGGAATCACCCCTCCACTTT. It yields the protein CAIRGAGRGESPLHF. V and J are TRBV10-3 and TRBJ1-6, with D possibly matching TRBD1 (6 bases). The CDR3 totals 15 residues. Trimming removed 6 bases at V and 10 bases at J, with 19 bases between. The germline CDR1 and CDR2 sequences are ENHRY and SYGVKD.

Many counts were recorded for this clonotype. This chain uses TRBV7-2 with TRBJ1-4; tentative D call: TRBD1 (5 bases). The CDR3 extends over 15 amino acids. The germline V and J ends were trimmed by 4 bases and 7 bases, with 16 bases remaining between them. CDR1 is SGHTA and CDR2 is FQGNSA in the germline V gene. CDR3 sequence (DNA): TGTGCCAGCAGCTCGGGAGGGCAGGGAGGTGAAAAACTGTTTTTT. Its protein is CASSSGGQGGEKLFF. The whole variable domain, remainder taken from reference TRBV7-2 and TRBJ1-4, is GAGVSQSPSNKVTEKGKDVELRCDPISGHTALYWYRQSLGQGLEFLIYFQGNSAPDKSGLPSDRFSAERTGGSVSTLTIQRTQQEDSAVYLCASSSGGQGGEKLFFGSGTQLSVL.

This clonotype was seen ten or more times. The chain links TRBV7-9 to TRBJ2-3; 9 bases align to TRBD2. Germline CDR1 SEHNR, CDR2 FQNEAQ (reference sequence). The CDR3 spans 16 residues. Germline trimming cut 0 bases from V and 0 bases from J; bases unmatched to any gene: 1. The CDR3 nucleotides read TGTGCCAGCAGCTTAGCCCTAGCGGGAAGCACAGATACGCAGTATTTT. Translation: CASSLALAGSTDTQYF.

This clonotype was detected ten times or more. The CDR3 coding sequence is TGTGCCACCTCCCCCCCCCCGCCTTATGGCTACACCTTC. Residues: CATSPPPPYGYTF. The genes are TRBV28 and TRBJ1-2; no firm D call. Per germline, CDR1 MDHEN and CDR2 SYDVKM. V was cut by 10 bases and J by 5 bases, with 17 bases left in between. The CDR3 runs 13 residues.

The chain recombines TRBV19 with TRBJ2-1, with a weak D call TRBD1 (5 bases). Germline V gene data show CDR1 as LNHDA and CDR2 as SQIVND (reference sequence). V was pared by 8 bases and J by 4 bases, with 9 bases between. The CDR3 loop spans 12 amino acids. The CDR3 region has the DNA TGTGCCAGTGCAGGGCGTTACAATGAGCAGTTCTTC. Translating it yields CASAGRYNEQFF.

This clonotype was seen at least ten times. V and J are TRBV20-1 and TRBJ1-2, with no clear D. The V gene lost 5 bases and the J gene lost 0 bases, with 22 bases spanning the gap. The CDR3 totals 17 residues. The germline V gene encodes CDR1 DFQATT and CDR2 SNEGSKA (reference sequence). The CDR3 DNA sequence: TGCAGTGCTCCCCACCAAGGCGGGGAGAAGGCTAACTATGGCTACACCTTC. This translates into CSAPHQGGEKANYGYTF.

V usage is TRBV28 and J usage is TRBJ1-2, with D possibly TRBD1 on 5 matching bases. The CDR3 is made up of 16 amino acids. Trimming left V 4 bases short and J 4 bases short, with 19 bases between. Germline CDR1 MDHEN, CDR2 SYDVKM. The CDR3 loop is CASSSLTVNGGYGYTF. Here the CDR3 DNA reads TGTGCCAGCAGTTCGTTGACAGTTAACGGGGGCTATGGCTACACCTTC.

A remark on this clonotype: This may be a read error: a much more frequent sequence differs by one nucleotide. The chain joins TRBV28 to TRBJ1-2, with D possibly TRBD1 on 5 matching bases. The germline V gene encodes CDR1 MDHEN and CDR2 SYDVKM. Deletions cut 3 bases from V and 7 bases from J, with 12 bases between. This CDR3 is 13 amino acids long. CDR3 amino acids: CASSFNRGCGYTF. As DNA, the CDR3 is TGTGCCAGCAGTTTCAATAGGGGCTGTGGCTACACCTTC.